This T cell receptor (beta chain) was identified during a study of blood T cell repertoires in COVID-19. Turning to the study itself: Donors in the United States, Italy and Spain gave samples during acute or convalescent COVID-19.

The CDR3 is made up of 15 amino acids. Unmatched junction bases numbered 10, after V lost 5 bases and J lost 8 bases. Germline V gene data show CDR1 as MRHNA and CDR2 as SNTAGT. Per the original methods: The authors estimated nucleated cell counts from reference gene primer amplification. Method: immunoSEQ multiplex PCR; TCRdb's copy keeps in-frame clones and lacks some. V and J calls and clone size are copied from that table; D and trimming were computed from the DNA. Altogether 250,000 to 350,000 clones are present, almost 90% being singletons, with the ten largest covering 2.5% to 3.5%. The TCR sequence derives from a woman in her 30s with COVID-19, enrolled during active disease. The source material was peripheral blood. The gene calls are TRBV6-4 and TRBJ2-1; TRBD1 matches at 9 bases. This CDR3 is CASSPTGGDSDEQFF. CDR3 nucleotides: TGTGCCAGCAGTCCCACAGGGGGCGATAGCGATGAGCAGTTCTTC.